The 27 T cell receptor beta chains presented below share a single source sample, sequenced in a study of blood T cell repertoires in COVID-19. The assay was immunoSEQ multiplex PCR, and TCRdb's table has in-frame clones only and misses some. The data hold around 72,000 clones, with nearly 85% observed a single time. Sequencing used peripheral blood. The receptors were sampled from a woman aged 55 to 70 with acute or convalescent COVID-19.

This clone was counted once. The rearrangement links TRBV5-1 to TRBJ1-2; D remains ambiguous. Trimming shortened V by 0 bases and J by 6 bases, and 12 bases separated the two germline ends. This CDR3 comprises 14 residues. The V gene's germline CDR1 is SGHRS and CDR2 YFSETQ. CDR3 sequence: CASSLGDITDGYTF. CDR3 coding DNA: TGCGCCAGCAGCTTGGGAGACATAACCGATGGCTACACCTTC.

This sequence joins TRBV30 and TRBJ2-5, with a possible D match to TRBD2 (6 bases). V lost 3 bases, J lost 4 bases, and 15 bases lay in between. The V gene's germline CDR1 is GTSNPN and CDR2 SVGIG (reference sequence). This CDR3 spans 14 amino acids. CDR3 bases: TGTGCCTGGAGCCAGATCGGAGGGAGAGAGACCCAGTACTTC. It encodes CAWSQIGGRETQYF.

CDR3 protein: CASSQGLAGATSTDTQYF. DNA for the CDR3: TGTGCCAGCAGCCAGGGACTAGCGGGCGCGACTAGCACAGATACGCAGTATTTT. This chain links TRBV7-2 with TRBJ2-3, with TRBD2 identical over 12 bases. Losses at the gene ends were 5 bases for V and 0 bases for J; bases not matched to a gene: 9. The CDR3 runs to 18 residues. From germline, CDR1 is SGHTA and CDR2 FQGNSA.

This chain links TRBV19 with TRBJ1-5, with 8 bases that match TRBD1. The CDR3 has 17 amino acids. Losses at the gene ends were 5 bases for V and 2 bases for J; bases not matched to a gene: 11. Germline V gene data show CDR1 as LNHDA and CDR2 as SQIVND (reference sequence). This chain's CDR3 is CASSSNRGVRGNQPQHF. CDR3 nucleotides: TGTGCCAGTAGTTCAAACAGGGGGGTGAGAGGCAATCAGCCCCAGCATTTT.

The chain links TRBV10-1 to TRBJ2-1; 12 bases align to TRBD2. Trimming removed 2 bases from V and 3 bases from J; junction bases left unmatched: 2. Germline-derived CDR1 and CDR2 are WNHNN and SYGVQD (reference sequence). This CDR3 region has 16 residues. CDR3 region: CASSEVTSGSYNEQFF. In DNA, the CDR3 is TGCGCCAGCAGTGAGGTGACTAGCGGGAGCTACAATGAGCAGTTCTTC.

V gene TRBV14 combines with J gene TRBJ2-7; tentatively, D is TRBD1 (6 bases). The CDR3 is made up of 18 amino acids. Germline CDR1 reads SGHDN; CDR2 reads FVKESK. Trimming stripped 0 bases from V and 3 bases from J, with 21 bases between. CDR3 sequence (DNA): TGTGCCAGCAGCCAAGAAGCCTGGACAGCCCGCTCCAGCTACGAGCAGTACTTC. This encodes CASSQEAWTARSSYEQYF. The complete variable domain, with remaining parts taken from reference TRBV14 and TRBJ2-7, reads EAGVTQFPSHSVIEKGQTVTLRCDPISGHDNLYWYRRVMGKEIKFLLHFVKESKQDESGMPNNRFLAERTGGTYSTLKVQPAELEDSGVYFCASSQEAWTARSSYEQYFGPGTRLTVT.

The chain joins TRBV18 to TRBJ1-5; D is unclear. V was trimmed by 3 bases and J by 2 bases, leaving 14 bases between them. Germline V gene data show CDR1 as KGHSH and CDR2 as LQKENI. This CDR3 has 16 residues. The CDR3 bases are TGTGCCAGCTCACCGAGCATAGCCGCTGGCAATCAGCCCCAGCATTTT. Protein sequence: CASSPSIAAGNQPQHF.

In its sample, this clone was seen once. The chain couples TRBV21-1 to TRBJ2-5; the tabulated D call, TRBD2, remains unverified against the DNA. TRBV21-1 is deemed a pseudogene. The length of the CDR3 is 17 residues. The CDR3 loop reads CASSKEGLAGQKETQYF. The DNA of the CDR3 is TGTGCCAGCAGCAAAGAAGGTCTAGCGGGGCAAAAAGAGACCCAGTACTTC.

The chain is built from TRBV18 and TRBJ2-7; D is unclear. The CDR3 consists of 15 residues. V lost 1 base, J lost 0 bases, and 10 bases lay in between. Per germline, CDR1 KGHSH and CDR2 LQKENI. The CDR3 DNA reads as TGTGCCAGCTCACCACTGAACTCAAGCTCCTACGAGCAGTACTTC. It specifies CASSPLNSSSYEQYF.

J is TRBJ1-1 and V is TRBV5-1; no definite D call. CDR1 is SGHRS and CDR2 is YFSETQ in the germline V gene. V lost 4 bases, J lost 3 bases, and 13 bases lay in between. The CDR3 length is 14 residues. CDR3 sequence: CASSIAGSDTEAFF. The DNA for the CDR3 is TGCGCCAGCAGCATTGCGGGATCTGACACTGAAGCTTTCTTT.

V and J are TRBV28 and TRBJ1-1; TRBD1 matches 9 bases. The V segment lost 6 bases and the J segment 7 bases; nucleotides outside the gene matches: 12. The CDR3 runs to 15 residues. Germline-derived CDR1 and CDR2 are MDHEN and SYDVKM. CDR3 residues: CASSAPGTGTDEAFF. Here the CDR3 DNA reads TGTGCCAGCAGCGCCCCCGGGACAGGGACCGATGAAGCTTTCTTT.

This chain uses TRBV6-5 with TRBJ2-5; 7 nucleotides line up with TRBD2. Germline assignment: CDR1 MNHEY and CDR2 SVGAGI. The CDR3 contains 14 residues. V was clipped by 8 bases and J by 2 bases; unmatched bases: 8. CDR3 nucleotide sequence: TGTGCCAGCGGGGCGGGAGTGGGGCAAGAGACCCAGTACTTC. It specifies CASGAGVGQETQYF.

The chain combines TRBV5-4 with TRBJ1-1; possible D gene TRBD1, 6 bases. The V gene's germline CDR1 is SGHNT and CDR2 YYREEE (reference sequence). V lost 3 bases to trimming and J lost 1 base, with 10 bases between them. CDR3 length: 14 amino acids. The CDR3 DNA follows: TGTGCCAGCAGCTCGGTGACAGGGAACACTGAAGCTTTCTTT. Residues: CASSSVTGNTEAFF. The full variable domain, in which reference TRBV5-4 and TRBJ1-1 provide the parts outside the CDR3, is ETGVTQSPTHLIKTRGQQVTLRCSSQSGHNTVSWYQQALGQGPQFIFQYYREEENGRGNFPPRFSGLQFPNYSSELNVNALELDDSALYLCASSSVTGNTEAFFGQGTRLTVV.

The gene calls are TRBV3-1 (or the pseudogene TRBV3-2) and TRBJ1-4; D perhaps matches TRBD1 (5 bases). The CDR3 is 14 amino acids. Germline CDR1 and CDR2: LGHDT and YNNKEL (reference sequence). V lost 5 bases, J lost 4 bases, and 11 bases lay in between. CDR3 amino acids: CASSDRQSNEKLFF. The CDR3 DNA follows: TGTGCCAGCAGCGATCGACAGAGTAATGAAAAACTGTTTTTT.

In its sample, this clone was seen a few times. The V and J genes are TRBV15 and TRBJ1-6, with 7 positions matching TRBD1. This CDR3 has 14 amino acids. Germline-derived CDR1 and CDR2 are LNHNV and YYDKDF (reference sequence). The J segment lost 7 bases and the V segment lost 3 bases, leaving 3 bases of the junction unmatched. The CDR3 sequence is CATSRGQLNSPLHF. CDR3 DNA sequence: TGTGCCACCAGCAGGGGACAGCTCAATTCACCCCTCCACTTT.

The genes are TRBV2 and TRBJ2-2; 10 nucleotides line up with TRBD2. The CDR3 has 15 amino acids. The V and J ends lost 7 bases and 6 bases, in that order; junction bases with no gene match: 8. The germline gives CDR1 SNHLY, CDR2 FYNNEI. In nucleotides, the CDR3 is TGTGCCAGCAAAGAGCGGGAGGGCCCCTCCGGGGAGCTGTTTTTT. This encodes CASKEREGPSGELFF.

This clone was picked up a small number of times. The chain uses TRBV6-1 and TRBJ2-7, with 7 bases that match TRBD2. This CDR3 region has 16 residues. V lost 2 bases and J lost 4; bases outside the gene matches: 11. The germline CDR1 and CDR2 sequences are MNHNS and SASEGT. The CDR3 spells CASSERAGLEGYEQYF. DNA of the CDR3: TGTGCCAGCAGTGAACGAGCGGGGCTAGAGGGATACGAGCAGTACTTC.

The rearrangement joins TRBV5-1 to TRBJ2-2; tentative D call: TRBD2 (6 bases). CDR1 SGHRS and CDR2 YFSETQ come from the germline V gene. The CDR3 loop spans 16 amino acids. V was cut by 0 bases and J by 0 bases, with 9 bases left in between. In DNA, the CDR3 is TGCGCCAGCAGCTTGGTAGCGGTCGCGAACACCGGGGAGCTGTTTTTT. Translating it yields CASSLVAVANTGELFF. The full variable domain, with the rest looked up from reference TRBV5-1 and TRBJ2-2, is KAGVTQTPRYLIKTRGQQVTLSCSPISGHRSVSWYQQTPGQGLQFLFEYFSETQRNKGNFPGRFSGRQFSNSRSEMNVSTLELGDSALYLCASSLVAVANTGELFFGEGSRLTVL.

The chain links TRBV5-8 to TRBJ1-2; D uncertain. V dropped 0 bases and J dropped 4 bases, with 13 bases sitting between them. CDR1 is SGHTS and CDR2 is YDEGEE in the germline V gene. This CDR3 is 15 amino acids long. The CDR3 reads CASSLGMRGTYGYTF. The CDR3 DNA reads as TGTGCCAGCAGCTTGGGAATGCGGGGTACCTATGGCTACACCTTC.

The V gene is TRBV9, the J gene TRBJ2-1; 7 bases line up with TRBD2. Losses at the gene ends were 0 bases for V and 7 bases for J; bases not matched to a gene: 4. There are 14 residues in the CDR3. Germline CDR1 is SGDLS and CDR2 is YYNGEE. CDR3 coding DNA: TGTGCCAGCAGCGTAGAAGCGGGGAGGAATGAGCAGTTCTTC. Residues: CASSVEAGRNEQFF.

The genes are TRBV5-1 and TRBJ2-1, with 10 bases lining up with TRBD2. CDR1 and CDR2 (germline): SGHRS, YFSETQ. The CDR3 totals 15 residues. The trim removed 10 bases at V and 4 bases at J, leaving 11 bases unmatched. As DNA, the CDR3 is TGCGCCTCCGGGACCCTAGCGGGAGCTTACAATGAGCAGTTCTTC. Its protein is CASGTLAGAYNEQFF.

The genes are TRBV6-2 or TRBV6-3 and TRBJ2-7; 11 nucleotides align to TRBD2. The J segment lost 5 bases and the V segment lost 5 bases, leaving 8 bases of the junction unmatched. Germline loops: CDR1 MNHEY, CDR2 SVGEGT. CDR3 length: 15 amino acids. The CDR3 DNA follows: TGTGCCAGCAGTCTTACTAGCGGGGGTACACACGAGCAGTACTTC. As protein: CASSLTSGGTHEQYF.

The rearrangement links TRBV28 to TRBJ1-4, with a weak D call TRBD1 (5 bases). The CDR3 consists of 13 residues. The V end was cut by 8 bases, the J end by 10 bases, with 17 bases between. Germline lookup yields CDR1 MDHEN and CDR2 SYDVKM. Written as DNA, the CDR3 is TGTGCCAGCGCTTGGGGGGGGGATAGAAAACTGTTTTTT. It encodes CASAWGGDRKLFF.

This clone has only a few counts. The chain links TRBV7-9 to TRBJ1-1; D remains unclear. Deletions cut 2 bases from V and 4 bases from J, with 11 bases between. The CDR3 length is 14 residues. Germline CDR1 SEHNR, CDR2 FQNEAQ (reference sequence). DNA of the CDR3: TGTGCCAGCAGCTTAACAGCAGAGAGCACTGAAGCTTTCTTT. Residues: CASSLTAESTEAFF.

This chain uses TRBV30 with TRBJ2-7, with a tentative D call TRBD2 (6 bases). Trimming pared 5 bases from V and 7 bases from J, leaving 18 bases between. The V gene's germline CDR1 is GTSNPN and CDR2 SVGIG (reference sequence). This CDR3 contains 13 residues. CDR3 bases: TGTGCCTGGGATCGGGACTTTTTGGGGGAGCAGTACTTC. It yields the protein CAWDRDFLGEQYF.

This clone turned up a few times. The chain couples TRBV27 to TRBJ2-5; D is uncertain. V was clipped by 0 bases and J by 5 bases, with 13 bases between them. The CDR3 covers 15 residues. Germline CDR1 MNHEY, CDR2 SMNVEV (reference sequence). The CDR3 nucleotides are TGTGCCAGCAGTTTATCGCGTCTCATCAGGGAGACCCAGTACTTC. This gives the protein CASSLSRLIRETQYF.

V gene TRBV7-2 combines with J gene TRBJ1-5; 7 nucleotides agree with TRBD1. The germline gives CDR1 SGHTA, CDR2 FQGNSA. The CDR3 is 15 amino acids. V shed 1 base and J 5 bases; nucleotides not matched to a gene: 5. CDR3 sequence reads: CASSLVTGVDQPQHF. CDR3 DNA sequence: TGTGCCAGCAGCTTAGTCACAGGGGTTGATCAGCCCCAGCATTTT.